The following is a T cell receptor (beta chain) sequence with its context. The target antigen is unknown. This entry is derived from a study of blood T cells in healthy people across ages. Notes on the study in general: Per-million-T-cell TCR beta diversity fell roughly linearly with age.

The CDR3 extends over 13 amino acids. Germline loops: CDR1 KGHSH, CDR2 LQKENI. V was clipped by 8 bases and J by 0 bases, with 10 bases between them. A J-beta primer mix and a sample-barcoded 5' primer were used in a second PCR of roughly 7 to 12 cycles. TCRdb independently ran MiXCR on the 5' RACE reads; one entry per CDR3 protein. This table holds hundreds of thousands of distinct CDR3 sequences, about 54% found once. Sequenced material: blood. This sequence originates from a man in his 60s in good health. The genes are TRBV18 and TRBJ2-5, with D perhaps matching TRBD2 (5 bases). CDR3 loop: CASQSGNQETQYF. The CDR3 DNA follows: TGTGCCAGCCAAAGCGGCAACCAAGAGACCCAGTACTTC.